Below, 3 T cell receptor beta chains from the same sample are listed, as sequenced in a study of technical replicates of blood from several donors. Clones were sequenced by immunoSEQ multiplex PCR, and TCRdb holds only the in-frame ones, with some missing. The table has some 14,000 clones, roughly 84% seen once. What was sequenced was PBMCs. The receptor set was obtained from a human donor in good health.

The genes are TRBV14 and TRBJ2-1; 8 bases line up with TRBD2. The CDR3 covers 16 residues. Trimming at V came to 3 bases and at J to 3 bases, leaving 7 bases not matched to a gene. Germline values: CDR1 SGHDN, CDR2 FVKESK. The CDR3 nucleotides read TGTGCCAGCAGCCATACAGCGGGAGTAGGCTACAATGAGCAGTTCTTC. Translation gives CASSHTAGVGYNEQFF. Based on the CDR3 plus reference TRBV14 and TRBJ2-1, the full variable domain is EAGVTQFPSHSVIEKGQTVTLRCDPISGHDNLYWYRRVMGKEIKFLLHFVKESKQDESGMPNNRFLAERTGGTYSTLKVQPAELEDSGVYFCASSHTAGVGYNEQFFGPGTRLTVL.

The chain employs TRBV28 and TRBJ2-7; 10 bases map to TRBD2. CDR1 is MDHEN and CDR2 is SYDVKM in the germline V gene. This CDR3 region has 15 residues. After removal of 7 bases from V and 3 bases from J, the junction contained 9 bases not matched to a gene. This CDR3 is CASNIPGLADYEQYF. DNA of the CDR3: TGTGCCAGCAACATACCCGGACTAGCGGACTACGAGCAGTACTTC. The full variable domain, rest sourced from reference TRBV28 and TRBJ2-7, is DVKVTQSSRYLVKRTGEKVFLECVQDMDHENMFWYRQDPGLGLRLIYFSYDVKMKEKGDIPEGYSVSREKKERFSLILESASTNQTSMYLCASNIPGLADYEQYFGPGTRLTVT.

The V and J genes are TRBV11-2 and TRBJ2-2; D possibly corresponds to TRBD1 (5 bases). The CDR3 spans 18 residues. Trimming stripped 2 bases from V and 1 base from J, with 17 bases between. Per the germline V gene, CDR1 is SGHAT and CDR2 is FQNNGV. CDR3 sequence: CASSLRTRQGVNTGELFF. The CDR3 region has the DNA TGTGCCAGCAGCTTAAGAACTCGCCAGGGCGTGAACACCGGGGAGCTGTTTTTT. Supplemented by reference TRBV11-2 and TRBJ2-2, the full variable domain reads EAGVAQSPRYKIIEKRQSVAFWCNPISGHATLYWYQQILGQGPKLLIQFQNNGVVDDSQLPKDRFSAERLKGVDSTLKIQPAKLEDSAVYLCASSLRTRQGVNTGELFFGEGSRLTVL.